The T cell receptor beta chain under discussion was sequenced for a study of cytomegalovirus exposure and HLA in healthy donors. PCR involved 60 Vbeta and 13 Jbeta primers. Measured with immunoSEQ multiplex PCR; TCRdb has only the in-frame clones, and not every one. Counted here are 150,000 or so clones, 76% occurring once; the ten biggest clones make up 2.5% to 3.5%. Germline CDR1 and CDR2: SGDLS and YYNGEE. This CDR3 comprises 18 residues. Trimming pared 0 bases from V and 4 bases from J, leaving 21 bases between. The sample was PBMCs. The chain carries TRBV9 and TRBJ2-3; a possible D gene is TRBD2 (6 bases). The TCR was taken from a male donor in good health and CMV-seronegative. As DNA, the CDR3 is TGTGCCAGCAGCGTAGCCACAGAAGCGGGCCTTACAGCAGATACGCAGTATTTT. Translation: CASSVATEAGLTADTQYF. The full variable domain, in which reference TRBV9 and TRBJ2-3 provide the parts outside the CDR3, is DSGVTQTPKHLITATGQRVTLRCSPRSGDLSVYWYQQSLDQGLQFLIQYYNGEERAKGNILERFSAQQFPDLHSELNLSSLELGDSALYFCASSVATEAGLTADTQYFGPGTRLTVL.